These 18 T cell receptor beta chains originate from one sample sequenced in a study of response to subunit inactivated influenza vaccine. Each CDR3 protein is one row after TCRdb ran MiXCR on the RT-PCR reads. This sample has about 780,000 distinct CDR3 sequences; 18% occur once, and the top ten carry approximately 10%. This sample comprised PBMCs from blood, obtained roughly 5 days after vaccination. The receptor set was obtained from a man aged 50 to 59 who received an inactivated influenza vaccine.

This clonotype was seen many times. The CDR3 nucleotides are TGTGCCACAAGCCAGGGGGCCGGTCCCTACGAGCAGTACTTC. Encoded protein: CATSQGAGPYEQYF. The rearrangement joins TRBV12-3 or TRBV12-4 to TRBJ2-7; TRBD1 matches at 8 bases. This CDR3 is 14 amino acids long. V trimming: 10 bases; J trimming: 2 bases; junction bases outside the gene matches: 10.

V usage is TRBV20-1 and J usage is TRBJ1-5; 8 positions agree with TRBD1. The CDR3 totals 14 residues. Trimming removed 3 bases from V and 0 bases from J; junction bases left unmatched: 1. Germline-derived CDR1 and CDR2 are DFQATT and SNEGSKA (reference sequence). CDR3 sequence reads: CSARTGASNQPQHF. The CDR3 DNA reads TGCAGTGCTAGGACAGGGGCTAGCAATCAGCCCCAGCATTTT.

CDR3 nucleotide sequence: TGTGCCAGCAGCCCCCCTAATTCACCCCTCCACTTT. It codes for CASSPPNSPLHF. V gene TRBV7-2 combines with J gene TRBJ1-6; D is unclear. This CDR3 has 12 residues. Between the trimmed V and J ends, which lost 5 bases and 6 bases, there was a span of 5 bases. Germline lookup yields CDR1 SGHTA and CDR2 FQGNSA.

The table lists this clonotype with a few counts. CDR3 in amino acids: CASSHSGTGHYEQYF. CDR3 DNA sequence: TGCGCCAGCAGCCATTCCGGGACAGGGCACTACGAGCAGTACTTC. This rearrangement joins TRBV4-3 to TRBJ2-7; TRBD1 aligns across 9 bases. V lost 3 bases to trimming and J lost 3 bases; unmatched junction nucleotides: 6. The length of the CDR3 is 15 residues. The germline CDR1 and CDR2 sequences are LGHNA and YSLEER.

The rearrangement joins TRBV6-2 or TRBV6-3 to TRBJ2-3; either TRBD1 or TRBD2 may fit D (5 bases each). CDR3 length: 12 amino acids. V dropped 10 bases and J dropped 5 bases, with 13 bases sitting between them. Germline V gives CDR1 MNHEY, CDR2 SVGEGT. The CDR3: CATRDLRDTQYF. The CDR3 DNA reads TGTGCCACCCGGGACCTGCGAGATACGCAGTATTTT.

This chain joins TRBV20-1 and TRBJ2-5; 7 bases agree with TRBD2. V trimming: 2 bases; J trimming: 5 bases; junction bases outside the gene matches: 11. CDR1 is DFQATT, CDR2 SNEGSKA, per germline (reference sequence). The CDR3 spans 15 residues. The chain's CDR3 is CSARNPGGSGETQYF. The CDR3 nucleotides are TGCAGTGCTAGAAACCCGGGGGGATCGGGGGAGACCCAGTACTTC.

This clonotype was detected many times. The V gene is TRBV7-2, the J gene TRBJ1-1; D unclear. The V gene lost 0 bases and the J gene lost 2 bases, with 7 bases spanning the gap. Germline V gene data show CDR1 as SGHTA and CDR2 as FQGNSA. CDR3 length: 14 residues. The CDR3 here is CASSLAAVNTEAFF. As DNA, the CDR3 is TGTGCCAGCAGCTTAGCCGCCGTCAACACTGAAGCTTTCTTT.

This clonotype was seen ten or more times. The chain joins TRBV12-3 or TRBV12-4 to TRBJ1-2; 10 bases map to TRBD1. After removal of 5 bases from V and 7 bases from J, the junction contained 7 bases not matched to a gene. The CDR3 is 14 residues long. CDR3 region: CASSRQGAFAGYTF. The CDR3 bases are TGTGCCAGCAGTCGACAGGGGGCTTTCGCTGGCTACACCTTC.

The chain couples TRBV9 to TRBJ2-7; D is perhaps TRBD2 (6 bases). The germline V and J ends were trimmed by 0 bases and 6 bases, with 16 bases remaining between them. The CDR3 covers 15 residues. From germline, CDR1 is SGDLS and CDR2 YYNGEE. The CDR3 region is CASSVGGGVSVEQYF. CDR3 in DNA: TGTGCCAGCAGCGTAGGGGGCGGGGTATCGGTCGAGCAGTACTTC.

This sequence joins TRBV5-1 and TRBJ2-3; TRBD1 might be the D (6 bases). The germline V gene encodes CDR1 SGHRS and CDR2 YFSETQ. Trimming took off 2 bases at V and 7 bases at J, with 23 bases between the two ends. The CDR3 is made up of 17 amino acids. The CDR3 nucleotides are TGCGCCAGCAGCTTAGTACCTAGTCGGACAGCCCTACATACGCAGTATTTT. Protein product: CASSLVPSRTALHTQYF. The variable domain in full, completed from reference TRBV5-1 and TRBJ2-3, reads KAGVTQTPRYLIKTRGQQVTLSCSPISGHRSVSWYQQTPGQGLQFLFEYFSETQRNKGNFPGRFSGRQFSNSRSEMNVSTLELGDSALYLCASSLVPSRTALHTQYFGPGTRLTVL.

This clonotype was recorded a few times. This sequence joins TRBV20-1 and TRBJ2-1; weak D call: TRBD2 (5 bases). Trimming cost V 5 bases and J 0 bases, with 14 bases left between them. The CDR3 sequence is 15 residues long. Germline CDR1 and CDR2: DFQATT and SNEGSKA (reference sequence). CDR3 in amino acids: CSAETGSSSYNEQFF. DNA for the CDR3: TGCAGTGCTGAGACGGGGTCCAGCTCCTACAATGAGCAGTTCTTC.

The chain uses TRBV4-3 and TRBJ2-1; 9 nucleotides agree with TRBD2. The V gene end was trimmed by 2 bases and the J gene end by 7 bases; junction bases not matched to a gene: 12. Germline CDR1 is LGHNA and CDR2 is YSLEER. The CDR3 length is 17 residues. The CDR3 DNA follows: TGCGCCAGCAGCCAATTGCTTAGCGGGAGACTTACGAATGAGCAGTTCTTC. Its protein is CASSQLLSGRLTNEQFF.

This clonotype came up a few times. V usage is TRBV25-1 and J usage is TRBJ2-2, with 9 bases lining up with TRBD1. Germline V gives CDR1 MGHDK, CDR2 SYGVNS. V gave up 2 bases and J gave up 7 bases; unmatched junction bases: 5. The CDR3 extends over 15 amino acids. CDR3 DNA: TGTGCCAGCAGTGAAAGAGGACAGGGGTACGGGGAGCTGTTTTTT. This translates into CASSERGQGYGELFF.

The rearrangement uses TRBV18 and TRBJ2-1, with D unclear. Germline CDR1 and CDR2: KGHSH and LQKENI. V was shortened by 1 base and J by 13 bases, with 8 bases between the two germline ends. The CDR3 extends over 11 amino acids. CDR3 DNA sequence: TGTGCCAGCTCACCACTCTGGCCCCAGTTCTTC. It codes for CASSPLWPQFF.

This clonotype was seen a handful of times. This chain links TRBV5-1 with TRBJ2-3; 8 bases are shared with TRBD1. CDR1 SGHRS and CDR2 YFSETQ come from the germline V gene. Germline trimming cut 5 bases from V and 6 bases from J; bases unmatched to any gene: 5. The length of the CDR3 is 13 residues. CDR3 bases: TGCGCCAGCAGGACAGGGGCAGGGGATACGCAGTATTTT. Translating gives CASRTGAGDTQYF.

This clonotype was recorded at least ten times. CDR3 in amino acids: CASSRGYNSPLHF. CDR3 sequence (DNA): TGTGCCAGCAGCCGTGGGTATAATTCACCCCTCCACTTT. The chain joins TRBV5-5 to TRBJ1-6; D is unresolved. This CDR3 contains 13 residues. Trimming stripped 4 bases from V and 4 bases from J, with 6 bases between. The germline V gene encodes CDR1 SGHKS and CDR2 YYEKEE (reference sequence).

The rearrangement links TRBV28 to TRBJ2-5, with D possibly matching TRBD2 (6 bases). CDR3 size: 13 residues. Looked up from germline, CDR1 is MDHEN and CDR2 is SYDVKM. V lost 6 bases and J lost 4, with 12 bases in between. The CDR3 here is CASRTGTPETQYF. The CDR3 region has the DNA TGTGCCAGCAGAACCGGGACTCCAGAGACCCAGTACTTC.

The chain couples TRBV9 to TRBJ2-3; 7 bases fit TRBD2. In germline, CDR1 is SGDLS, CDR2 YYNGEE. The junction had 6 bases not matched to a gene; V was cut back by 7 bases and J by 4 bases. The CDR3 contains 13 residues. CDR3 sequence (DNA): TGTGCCAGCGGGGGGGAAGCACCAGATACGCAGTATTTT. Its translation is CASGGEAPDTQYF.